A single sample gave rise to the 21 T cell receptor beta chains below, sequenced in a study of Ad26.COV2.S vaccination and SARS-CoV-2 variants. Profiled with immunoSEQ multiplex PCR; TCRdb holds only in-frame clones, not every one. The sample records almost 400,000 clones, around 91% being singletons. Treatment noted: roughly 19 received Ad26.COV2.S at low or high dose, single or two shots; several received placebo; per-sample allocation not given. Samples came from day 63 after the first vaccine or placebo injection. The sequenced sample was peripheral blood, obtained in a trial of Ad26.COV2.S vaccine versus placebo. The receptors originated from a person aged 18-60 years who received the Ad26.COV2.S COVID-19 vaccine or a placebo.

The chain recombines TRBV28 with TRBJ2-7; 8 nucleotides line up with TRBD1. J lost 3 bases, V lost 5 bases, and 6 bases had no gene match. The germline gives CDR1 MDHEN, CDR2 SYDVKM. The length of the CDR3 is 14 residues. CDR3 in DNA: TGTGCCAGCAGTATCCCCGGACAGGGCTACGAGCAGTACTTC. Its translation is CASSIPGQGYEQYF.

V and J are TRBV7-9 and TRBJ2-7; D gene uncertain. There are 16 residues in the CDR3. The ends were cut back, 4 bases at V and 5 bases at J, with 21 bases in the middle. CDR1 is SEHNR and CDR2 is FQNEAQ in the germline V gene (reference sequence). The CDR3 reads CASSSGPGSGRNEQYF. CDR3 sequence (DNA): TGTGCCAGCAGCTCCGGACCGGGCTCCGGGCGGAACGAGCAGTACTTC. Full variable domain (outside the CDR3, taken from reference TRBV7-9 and TRBJ2-7): DTGVSQNPRHKITKRGQNVTFRCDPISEHNRLYWYRQTLGQGPEFLTYFQNEAQLEKSRLLSDRFSAERPKGSFSTLEIQRTEQGDSAMYLCASSSGPGSGRNEQYFGPGTRLTVT.

The chain employs TRBV5-1 and TRBJ1-2; 8 nucleotides agree with TRBD1. The CDR3 length is 16 residues. Germline CDR1 and CDR2: SGHRS and YFSETQ. With V trimmed by 5 bases and J by 1 base, 10 bases remained unmatched. CDR3 nucleotide sequence: TGCGCCAGCAGTCCCGGGACAGGCCCTCTTAACTATGGCTACACCTTC. Translation: CASSPGTGPLNYGYTF.

This clone was detected only a few times. The same CDR3 also results from other DNA sequences found in this sample. The chain carries TRBV10-3 and TRBJ2-7; D is unclear. The CDR3 has 11 residues. The germline V gene has CDR1 ENHRY and CDR2 SYGVKD. V was clipped by 3 bases and J by 2 bases, with 2 bases between them. The CDR3 DNA follows: TGTGCCATCAGTGAAGCCTACGAGCAGTACTTC. It specifies CAISEAYEQYF.

The J gene is TRBJ2-7, the V gene TRBV14; 7 positions match TRBD2. This CDR3 region has 13 residues. Looked up from germline, CDR1 is SGHDN and CDR2 is FVKESK. The junction had 10 bases not matched to a gene; V was cut back by 2 bases and J by 12 bases. In DNA, the CDR3 is TGTGCCAGCAGCCAAAAAGGGACTACTCTTCTGTACTTC. Protein sequence: CASSQKGTTLLYF.

The chain has TRBV7-3 and TRBJ2-7; the match to TRBD2 covers 13 bases. V trimming: 8 bases; J trimming: 3 bases; junction bases outside the gene matches: 7. The CDR3 extends over 15 amino acids. Germline V CDR1 and CDR2: SGHTA, FQGTGA. The CDR3 sequence: CASQGLAGQYYEQYF. The CDR3 coding sequence is TGTGCCAGCCAGGGACTAGCGGGACAATACTACGAGCAGTACTTC.

The chain recombines TRBV2 with TRBJ2-2, with 11 nucleotides matching TRBD1. Trimming at V came to 9 bases and at J to 5 bases, leaving 5 bases not matched to a gene. Germline V gene sequence: CDR1 SNHLY, CDR2 FYNNEI. The CDR3 is made up of 14 amino acids. CDR3 DNA: TGTGCCAGTAGGACAGGGGGCTCAACCGGGGAGCTGTTTTTT. Encoded protein: CASRTGGSTGELFF. The full variable domain, with the rest looked up from reference TRBV2 and TRBJ2-2, is EPEVTQTPSHQVTQMGQEVILRCVPISNHLYFYWYRQILGQKVEFLVSFYNNEISEKSEIFDDQFSVERPDGSNFTLKIRSTKLEDSAMYFCASRTGGSTGELFFGEGSRLTVL.

The chain links TRBV28 to TRBJ1-5; 9 bases fit TRBD1. Germline assignment: CDR1 MDHEN and CDR2 SYDVKM. Germline trimming cut 10 bases from V and 3 bases from J; bases unmatched to any gene: 13. The CDR3 extends over 16 amino acids. CDR3 DNA sequence: TGTGCCACCAAGGCCCCGGGACAGGGCTACAATCAGCCCCAGCATTTT. This encodes CATKAPGQGYNQPQHF.

J is TRBJ2-3 and V is TRBV30; D is uncertain. The germline V gene has CDR1 GTSNPN and CDR2 SVGIG (reference sequence). The CDR3 consists of 12 residues. V lost 0 bases and J lost 4, with 5 bases in between. This CDR3 reads CAWSVLADTQYF. The DNA for the CDR3 is TGTGCCTGGAGTGTATTGGCAGATACGCAGTATTTT.

This chain uses TRBV11-2 with TRBJ2-5; TRBD2 is a possible D gene (7 bases). Germline CDR1 reads SGHAT; CDR2 reads FQNNGV. The V gene lost 8 bases and the J gene lost 4 bases, with 14 bases spanning the gap. The length of the CDR3 is 13 residues. The CDR3, as DNA: TGTGCCAGCGGGGGGGGCCGTATAGAGACCCAGTACTTC. Translated: CASGGGRIETQYF.

This clone was counted a single time. V gene TRBV28 combines with J gene TRBJ2-1; tentative D call: TRBD2 (5 bases). CDR3 size: 14 residues. CDR1 MDHEN and CDR2 SYDVKM come from the germline V gene. V gave up 8 bases and J gave up 0 bases, with 11 bases separating them. The CDR3 DNA follows: TGTGCCAGCCGGATAGGGAGCTCCTACAATGAGCAGTTCTTC. Translated: CASRIGSSYNEQFF.

This rearrangement joins TRBV5-4 to TRBJ2-7; 7 bases match TRBD1. The CDR3 loop spans 15 amino acids. Germline-derived CDR1 and CDR2 are SGHNT and YYREEE (reference sequence). The J segment lost 2 bases and the V segment lost 4 bases, leaving 9 bases of the junction unmatched. The CDR3 sequence is CASSQEQGLAYEQYF. The CDR3 coding sequence is TGTGCCAGCAGCCAGGAACAGGGGTTAGCCTACGAGCAGTACTTC.

This clone was found once. The genes are TRBV24-1 and TRBJ2-3; D call uncertain. The germline V gene has CDR1 KGHDR and CDR2 SFDVKD. The CDR3 spans 14 residues. V was clipped by 5 bases and J by 6 bases, with 14 bases between them. CDR3 residues: CATSGELAADTQYF. The CDR3 bases are TGTGCCACCAGTGGTGAATTGGCCGCGGATACGCAGTATTTT.

This chain joins TRBV4-1 and TRBJ2-7; D tentatively reads TRBD1 or TRBD2 (5 bases each). The V end lost 0 bases, the J end lost 2 bases, and 14 bases lay between the germline ends. From germline, CDR1 is MGHRA and CDR2 YSYEKL. The CDR3 consists of 16 residues. The CDR3 DNA is TGCGCCAGCAGCCAAGATTTTGGGGGTAGGGCCTACGAGCAGTACTTC. It specifies CASSQDFGGRAYEQYF.

This rearrangement joins TRBV7-3 to TRBJ2-5, with TRBD2 as a possible D gene (6 bases). V lost 1 base to trimming and J lost 2 bases, with 17 bases between them. This CDR3 is 17 amino acids long. The germline V gene has CDR1 SGHTA and CDR2 FQGTGA. The CDR3 protein is CASSLSVGFGGQETQYF. CDR3 nucleotide sequence: TGTGCCAGCAGCTTAAGTGTAGGGTTCGGGGGACAAGAGACCCAGTACTTC.

This sequence joins TRBV28 and TRBJ2-7; tentative D call: TRBD1 (6 bases). The CDR3 consists of 16 residues. Germline CDR1 and CDR2: MDHEN and SYDVKM. The germline V and J ends were trimmed by 1 base and 3 bases, with 16 bases remaining between them. CDR3 region: CASSLLGGQKLYEQYF. The CDR3 region has the DNA TGTGCCAGCAGTTTATTGGGTGGACAGAAACTCTACGAGCAGTACTTC.

The V gene is TRBV7-2, the J gene TRBJ2-1; 10 bases line up with TRBD2. J was trimmed by 4 bases and V by 1 base; bases with no gene match: 7. The CDR3 sequence is 17 residues long. Germline lookup yields CDR1 SGHTA and CDR2 FQGNSA. DNA of the CDR3: TGTGCCAGCAGCTTAGTCCTACTAGCGGGAAAGTACAATGAGCAGTTCTTC. This translates into CASSLVLLAGKYNEQFF.

The genes are TRBV4-3 and TRBJ1-6; 8 nucleotides match TRBD1. The trim removed 4 bases at V and 7 bases at J, leaving 9 bases unmatched. The germline CDR1 and CDR2 sequences are LGHNA and YSLEER. CDR3 length: 16 residues. As DNA, the CDR3 is TGCGCCAGCAGCCTCTGGCAGACAGGGGCGAATTCACCCCTCCACTTT. Translation gives CASSLWQTGANSPLHF.

In its sample, this clone was seen a few times. The chain has TRBV4-2 and TRBJ2-7, with 10 bases matching TRBD2. CDR3 length: 15 residues. CDR1 is LGHNA and CDR2 is YNFKEQ in the germline V gene. J lost 5 bases, V lost 0 bases, and 4 bases had no gene match. The CDR3 coding sequence is TGTGCCAGCAGCCAAGATGGAGCGGGAGGGGACGAGCAGTACTTC. Amino acid sequence: CASSQDGAGGDEQYF.

The chain couples TRBV2 to TRBJ2-3; TRBD2 agrees at 9 bases. The V gene's germline CDR1 is SNHLY and CDR2 FYNNEI. The V gene end was trimmed by 2 bases and the J gene end by 0 bases; junction bases not matched to a gene: 12. The CDR3 totals 19 residues. The CDR3 DNA reads TGTGCCAGCAGTGAAACGCCCCTAGCGGGATGGGATAGCACAGATACGCAGTATTTT. Protein sequence: CASSETPLAGWDSTDTQYF.

The genes are TRBV4-1 and TRBJ2-3, with D possibly being TRBD1 or TRBD2 (5 bases each). Germline V gene sequence: CDR1 MGHRA, CDR2 YSYEKL. Trimming left V 1 base short and J 2 bases short, with 10 bases between. This CDR3 has 15 amino acids. The DNA for the CDR3 is TGCGCCAGCAGCCAAGTTGTCGGGACCACAGATACGCAGTATTTT. Encoded protein: CASSQVVGTTDTQYF.